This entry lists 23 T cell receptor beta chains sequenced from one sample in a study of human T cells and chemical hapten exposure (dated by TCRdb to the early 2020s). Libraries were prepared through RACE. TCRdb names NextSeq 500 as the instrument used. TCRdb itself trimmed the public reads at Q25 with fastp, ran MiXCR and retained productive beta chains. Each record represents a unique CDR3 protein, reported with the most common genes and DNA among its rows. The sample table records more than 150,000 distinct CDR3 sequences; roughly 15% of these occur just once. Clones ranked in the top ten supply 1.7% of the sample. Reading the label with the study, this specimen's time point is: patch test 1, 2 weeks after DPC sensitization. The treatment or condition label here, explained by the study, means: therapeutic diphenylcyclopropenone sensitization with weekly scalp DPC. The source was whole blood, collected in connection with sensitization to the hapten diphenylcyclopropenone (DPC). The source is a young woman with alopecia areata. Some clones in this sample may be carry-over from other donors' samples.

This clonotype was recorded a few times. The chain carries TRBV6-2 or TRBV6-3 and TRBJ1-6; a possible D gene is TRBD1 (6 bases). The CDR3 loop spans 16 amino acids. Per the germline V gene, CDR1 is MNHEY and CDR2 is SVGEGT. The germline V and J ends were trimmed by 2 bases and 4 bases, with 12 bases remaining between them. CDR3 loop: CASSYVRTVYNSPLHF. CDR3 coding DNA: TGTGCCAGCAGTTACGTCCGGACAGTTTATAATTCACCCCTCCACTTT.

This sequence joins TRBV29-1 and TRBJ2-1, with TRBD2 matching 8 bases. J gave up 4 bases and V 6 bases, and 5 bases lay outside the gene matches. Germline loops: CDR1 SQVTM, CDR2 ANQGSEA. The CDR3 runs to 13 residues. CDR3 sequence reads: CSVSGTSYNEQFF. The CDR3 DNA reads TGCAGCGTCTCCGGGACTAGTTACAATGAGCAGTTCTTC.

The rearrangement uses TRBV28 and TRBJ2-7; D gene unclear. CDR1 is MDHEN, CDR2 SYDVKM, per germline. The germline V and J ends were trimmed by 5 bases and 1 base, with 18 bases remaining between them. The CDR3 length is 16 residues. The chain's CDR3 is CASSESEWAKSYEQYF. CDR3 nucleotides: TGTGCCAGCAGTGAAAGCGAATGGGCCAAGTCCTACGAGCAGTACTTC.

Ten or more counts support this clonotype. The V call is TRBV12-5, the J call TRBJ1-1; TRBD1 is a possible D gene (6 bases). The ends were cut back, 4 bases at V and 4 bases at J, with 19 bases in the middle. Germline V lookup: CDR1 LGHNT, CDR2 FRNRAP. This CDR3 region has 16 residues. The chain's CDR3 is CASGSPGGGLPTEAFF. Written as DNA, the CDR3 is TGTGCTAGTGGTTCGCCGGGCGGGGGGCTACCCACTGAAGCTTTCTTT.

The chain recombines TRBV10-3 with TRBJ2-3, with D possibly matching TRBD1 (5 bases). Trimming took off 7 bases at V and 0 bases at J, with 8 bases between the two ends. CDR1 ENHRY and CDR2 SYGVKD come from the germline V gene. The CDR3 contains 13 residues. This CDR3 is CAITGYSTDTQYF. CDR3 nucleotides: TGTGCCATCACAGGGTATAGCACAGATACGCAGTATTTT.

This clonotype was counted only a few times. This CDR3 reads CASRKLDSYNEQFF. CDR3 bases: TGTGCCAGCAGGAAATTAGACTCCTACAATGAGCAGTTCTTC. The chain joins TRBV12-3 or TRBV12-4 to TRBJ2-1; D is undetermined. Trimming left V 6 bases short and J 0 bases short, with 9 bases between. The CDR3 runs to 14 residues.

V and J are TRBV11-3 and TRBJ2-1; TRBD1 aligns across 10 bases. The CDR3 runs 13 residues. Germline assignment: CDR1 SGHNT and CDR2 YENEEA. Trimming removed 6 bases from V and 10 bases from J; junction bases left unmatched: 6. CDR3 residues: CASSTTGGSEQFF. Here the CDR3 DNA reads TGTGCCAGCAGTACGACAGGGGGCAGCGAGCAGTTCTTC.

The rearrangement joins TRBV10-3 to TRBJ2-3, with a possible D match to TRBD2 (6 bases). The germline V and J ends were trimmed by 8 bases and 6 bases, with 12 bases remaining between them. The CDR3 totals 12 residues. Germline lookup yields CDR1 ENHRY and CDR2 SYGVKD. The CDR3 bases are TGTGCCATCTCGGGACTGTACGATACGCAGTATTTT. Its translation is CAISGLYDTQYF.

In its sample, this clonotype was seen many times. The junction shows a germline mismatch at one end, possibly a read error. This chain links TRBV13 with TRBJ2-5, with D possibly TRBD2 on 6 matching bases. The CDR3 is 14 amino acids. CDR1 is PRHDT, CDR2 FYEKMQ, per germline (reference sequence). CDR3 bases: TGTGCCAGCAGCCTAGGGCGGGGACAAGAGACCCAGTACTTC. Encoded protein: CASSLGRGQETQYF.

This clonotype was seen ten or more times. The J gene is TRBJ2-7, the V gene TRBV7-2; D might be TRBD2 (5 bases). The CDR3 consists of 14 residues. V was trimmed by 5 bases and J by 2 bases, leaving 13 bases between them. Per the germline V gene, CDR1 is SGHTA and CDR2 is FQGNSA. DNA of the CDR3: TGTGCCAGCAGCCCCGTTGGACTGACCTACGAGCAGTACTTC. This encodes CASSPVGLTYEQYF.

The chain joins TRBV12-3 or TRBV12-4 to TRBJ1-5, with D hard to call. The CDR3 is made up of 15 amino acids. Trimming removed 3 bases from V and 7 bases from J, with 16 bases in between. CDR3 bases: TGTGCCAGCAGTTTCGTCGGCGGGAGGGTACAGCCCCAGCATTTT. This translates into CASSFVGGRVQPQHF.

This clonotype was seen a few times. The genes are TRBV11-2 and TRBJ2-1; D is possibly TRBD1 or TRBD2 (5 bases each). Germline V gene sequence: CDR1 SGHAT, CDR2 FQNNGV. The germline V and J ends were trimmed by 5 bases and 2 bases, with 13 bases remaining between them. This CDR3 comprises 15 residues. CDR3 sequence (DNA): TGTGCCAGCAGCGAGGGGCAAACCCCCTACAATGAGCAGTTCTTC. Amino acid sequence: CASSEGQTPYNEQFF.

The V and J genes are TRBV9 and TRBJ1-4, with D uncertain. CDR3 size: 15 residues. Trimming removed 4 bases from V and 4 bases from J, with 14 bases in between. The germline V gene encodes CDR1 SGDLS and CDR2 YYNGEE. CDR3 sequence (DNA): TGTGCCAGCAGCACCCAACGGGGTGTTAATGAAAAACTGTTTTTT. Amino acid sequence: CASSTQRGVNEKLFF.

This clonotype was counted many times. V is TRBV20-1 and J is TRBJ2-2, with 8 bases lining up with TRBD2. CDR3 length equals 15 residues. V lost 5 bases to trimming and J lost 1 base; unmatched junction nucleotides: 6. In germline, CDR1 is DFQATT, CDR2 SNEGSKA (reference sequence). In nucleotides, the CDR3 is TGCAGTGCTCACATAGCGGGGCAGAACACCGGGGAGCTGTTTTTT. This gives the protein CSAHIAGQNTGELFF.

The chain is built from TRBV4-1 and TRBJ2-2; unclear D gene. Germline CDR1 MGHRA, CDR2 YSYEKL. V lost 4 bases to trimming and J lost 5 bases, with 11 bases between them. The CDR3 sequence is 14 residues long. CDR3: CASSLGADTGELFF. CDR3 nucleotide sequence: TGCGCCAGCAGCCTGGGCGCAGATACCGGGGAGCTGTTTTTT.

CDR3 nucleotides: TGTGCCAGCAGCTTAATTACAGGGAAATCACCCCTCCACTTT. Amino acid sequence: CASSLITGKSPLHF. This chain uses TRBV7-2 with TRBJ1-6; the D gene is possibly TRBD1 (6 bases). The germline gives CDR1 SGHTA, CDR2 FQGNSA. CDR3 length: 14 amino acids. Trimming took 2 bases from V and 10 from J, leaving 12 bases between them. Filled out from reference TRBV7-2 and TRBJ1-6, the complete variable domain reads GAGVSQSPSNKVTEKGKDVELRCDPISGHTALYWYRQSLGQGLEFLIYFQGNSAPDKSGLPSDRFSAERTGGSVSTLTIQRTQQEDSAVYLCASSLITGKSPLHFGNGTRLTVT.

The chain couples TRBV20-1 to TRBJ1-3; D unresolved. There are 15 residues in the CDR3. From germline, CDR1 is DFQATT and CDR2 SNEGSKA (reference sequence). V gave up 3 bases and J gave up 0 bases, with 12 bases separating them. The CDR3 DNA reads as TGCAGTGCTAGGAGAGGATCGGACTCTGGAAACACCATATATTTT. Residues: CSARRGSDSGNTIYF.

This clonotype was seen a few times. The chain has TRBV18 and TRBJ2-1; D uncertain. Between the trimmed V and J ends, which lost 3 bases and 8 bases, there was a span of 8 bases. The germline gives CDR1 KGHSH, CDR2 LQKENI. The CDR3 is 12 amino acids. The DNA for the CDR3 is TGTGCCAGCTCACCCCAATGGGATGAGCAGTTCTTC. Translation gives CASSPQWDEQFF.

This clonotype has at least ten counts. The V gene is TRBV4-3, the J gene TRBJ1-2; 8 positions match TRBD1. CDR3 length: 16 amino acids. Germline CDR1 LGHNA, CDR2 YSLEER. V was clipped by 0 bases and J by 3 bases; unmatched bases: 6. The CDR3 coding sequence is TGCGCCAGCAGCCAAGATCGGACAGGGCCTTACTATGGCTACACCTTC. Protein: CASSQDRTGPYYGYTF.

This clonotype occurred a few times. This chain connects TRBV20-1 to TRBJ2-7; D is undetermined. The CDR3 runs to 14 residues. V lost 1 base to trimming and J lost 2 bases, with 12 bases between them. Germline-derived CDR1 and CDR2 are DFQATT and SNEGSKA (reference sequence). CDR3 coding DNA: TGCAGTGCTAGAGGGCCATTCCCACCCTACGAGCAGTACTTC. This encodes CSARGPFPPYEQYF.

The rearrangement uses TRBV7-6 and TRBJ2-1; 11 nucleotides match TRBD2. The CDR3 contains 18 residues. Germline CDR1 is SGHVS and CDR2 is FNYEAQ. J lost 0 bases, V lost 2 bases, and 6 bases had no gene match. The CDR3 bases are TGTGCCAGCAGCTTACGGAGTACTAGCGGGAGCTCCTACAATGAGCAGTTCTTC. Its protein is CASSLRSTSGSSYNEQFF.

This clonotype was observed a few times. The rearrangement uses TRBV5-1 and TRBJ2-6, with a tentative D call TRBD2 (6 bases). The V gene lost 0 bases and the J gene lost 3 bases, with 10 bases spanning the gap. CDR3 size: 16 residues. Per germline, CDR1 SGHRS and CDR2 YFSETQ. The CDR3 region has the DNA TGCGCCAGCAGCTTGGCGGGGGTTGGTGGGGCCAACGTCCTGACTTTC. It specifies CASSLAGVGGANVLTF.

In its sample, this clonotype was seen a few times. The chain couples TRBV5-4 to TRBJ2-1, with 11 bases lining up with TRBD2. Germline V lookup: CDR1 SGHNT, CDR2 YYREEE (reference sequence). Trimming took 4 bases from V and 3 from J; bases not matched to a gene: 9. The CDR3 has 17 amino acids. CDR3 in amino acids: CASSIGTSGSFYNEQFF. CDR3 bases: TGTGCCAGCAGCATTGGGACTAGCGGTTCTTTCTACAATGAGCAGTTCTTC. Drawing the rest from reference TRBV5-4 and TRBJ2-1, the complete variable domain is ETGVTQSPTHLIKTRGQQVTLRCSSQSGHNTVSWYQQALGQGPQFIFQYYREEENGRGNFPPRFSGLQFPNYSSELNVNALELDDSALYLCASSIGTSGSFYNEQFFGPGTRLTVL.